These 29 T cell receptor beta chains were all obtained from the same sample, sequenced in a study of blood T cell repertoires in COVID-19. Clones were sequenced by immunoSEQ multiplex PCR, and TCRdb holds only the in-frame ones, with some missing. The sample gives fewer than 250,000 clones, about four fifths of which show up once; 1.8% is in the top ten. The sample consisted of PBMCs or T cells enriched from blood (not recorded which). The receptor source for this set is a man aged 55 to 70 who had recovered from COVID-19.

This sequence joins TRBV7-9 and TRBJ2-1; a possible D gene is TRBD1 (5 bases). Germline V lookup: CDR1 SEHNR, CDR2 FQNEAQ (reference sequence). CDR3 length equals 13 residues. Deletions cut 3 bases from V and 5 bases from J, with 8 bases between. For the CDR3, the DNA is TGTGCCAGCAGCTTGCGCAGGGACAATGAGCAGTTCTTC. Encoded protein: CASSLRRDNEQFF.

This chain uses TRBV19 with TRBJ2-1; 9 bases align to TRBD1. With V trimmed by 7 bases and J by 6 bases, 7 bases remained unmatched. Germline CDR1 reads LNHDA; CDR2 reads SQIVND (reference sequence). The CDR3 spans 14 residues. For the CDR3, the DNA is TGTGCCAGTATGGGACAGGGTGAGCGCAATGAGCAGTTCTTC. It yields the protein CASMGQGERNEQFF.

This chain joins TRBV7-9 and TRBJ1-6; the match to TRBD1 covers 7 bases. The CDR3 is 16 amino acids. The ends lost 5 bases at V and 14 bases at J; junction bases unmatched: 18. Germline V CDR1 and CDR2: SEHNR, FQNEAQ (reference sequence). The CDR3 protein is CASSTTGEWASKALHF. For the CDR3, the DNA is TGTGCCAGCAGCACAACAGGGGAATGGGCATCGAAGGCCCTCCACTTT. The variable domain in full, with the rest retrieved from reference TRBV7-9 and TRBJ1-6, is DTGVSQNPRHKITKRGQNVTFRCDPISEHNRLYWYRQTLGQGPEFLTYFQNEAQLEKSRLLSDRFSAERPKGSFSTLEIQRTEQGDSAMYLCASSTTGEWASKALHFGNGTRLTVT.

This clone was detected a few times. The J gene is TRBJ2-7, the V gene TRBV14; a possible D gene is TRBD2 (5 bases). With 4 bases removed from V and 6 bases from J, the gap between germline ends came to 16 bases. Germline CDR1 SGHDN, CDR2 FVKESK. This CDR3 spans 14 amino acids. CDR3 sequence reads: CASSRGGGRFEQYF. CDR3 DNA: TGTGCCAGCAGCCGCGGAGGTGGTCGGTTCGAGCAGTACTTC.

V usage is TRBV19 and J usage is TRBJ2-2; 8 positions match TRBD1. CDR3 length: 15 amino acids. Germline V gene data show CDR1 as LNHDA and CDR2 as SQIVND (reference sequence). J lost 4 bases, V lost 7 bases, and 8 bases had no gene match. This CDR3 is CASIKDRAGTGELFF. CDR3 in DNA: TGTGCCAGTATCAAGGACAGGGCCGGCACCGGGGAGCTGTTTTTT. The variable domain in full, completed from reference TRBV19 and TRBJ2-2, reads DGGITQSPKYLFRKEGQNVTLSCEQNLNHDAMYWYRQDPGQGLRLIYYSQIVNDFQKGDIAEGYSVSREKKESFPLTVTSAQKNPTAFYLCASIKDRAGTGELFFGEGSRLTVL.

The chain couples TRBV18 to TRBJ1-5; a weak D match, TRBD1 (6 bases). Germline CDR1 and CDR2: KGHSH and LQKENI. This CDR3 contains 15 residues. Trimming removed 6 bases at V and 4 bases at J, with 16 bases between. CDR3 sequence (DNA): TGTGCCAGCTCTCCCGGGACAAACAAAAATCAGCCCCAGCATTTT. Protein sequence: CASSPGTNKNQPQHF.

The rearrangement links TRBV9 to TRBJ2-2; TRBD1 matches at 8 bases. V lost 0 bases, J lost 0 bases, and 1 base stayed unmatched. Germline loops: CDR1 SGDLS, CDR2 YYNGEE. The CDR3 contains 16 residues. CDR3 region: CASSVADRANTGELFF. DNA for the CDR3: TGTGCCAGCAGCGTAGCGGACAGGGCGAACACCGGGGAGCTGTTTTTT. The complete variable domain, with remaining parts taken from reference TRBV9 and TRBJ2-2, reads DSGVTQTPKHLITATGQRVTLRCSPRSGDLSVYWYQQSLDQGLQFLIQYYNGEERAKGNILERFSAQQFPDLHSELNLSSLELGDSALYFCASSVADRANTGELFFGEGSRLTVL.

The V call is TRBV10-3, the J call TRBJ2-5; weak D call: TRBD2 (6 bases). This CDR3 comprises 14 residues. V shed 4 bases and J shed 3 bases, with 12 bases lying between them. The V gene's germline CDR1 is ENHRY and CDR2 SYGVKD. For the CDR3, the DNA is TGTGCCATCAGTGCCCGTGGAGGGGAAGAGACCCAGTACTTC. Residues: CAISARGGEETQYF.

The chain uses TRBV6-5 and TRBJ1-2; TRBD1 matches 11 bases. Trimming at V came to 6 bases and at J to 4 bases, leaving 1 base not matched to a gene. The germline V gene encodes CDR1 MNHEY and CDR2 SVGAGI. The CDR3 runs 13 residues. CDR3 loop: CASRDRGLYGYTF. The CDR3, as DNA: TGTGCCAGCAGGGACAGGGGGCTCTATGGCTACACCTTC.

The CDR3 coding sequence is TGTGCCAGCTCACCACCGGGGGACAACCAAGAGACCCAGTACTTC. This sequence encodes CASSPPGDNQETQYF. This chain joins TRBV18 and TRBJ2-5, with D possibly TRBD1 on 6 matching bases. This CDR3 is 15 amino acids long. The germline V and J ends were trimmed by 0 bases and 0 bases, with 8 bases remaining between them. Germline V gene sequence: CDR1 KGHSH, CDR2 LQKENI.

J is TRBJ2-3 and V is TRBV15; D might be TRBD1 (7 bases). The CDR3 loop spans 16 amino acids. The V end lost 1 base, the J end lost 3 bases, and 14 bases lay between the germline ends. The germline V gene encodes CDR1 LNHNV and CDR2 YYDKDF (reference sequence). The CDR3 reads CATSRGGAGGTDTQYF. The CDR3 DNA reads TGTGCCACCAGCAGAGGGGGGGCAGGGGGGACAGATACGCAGTATTTT.

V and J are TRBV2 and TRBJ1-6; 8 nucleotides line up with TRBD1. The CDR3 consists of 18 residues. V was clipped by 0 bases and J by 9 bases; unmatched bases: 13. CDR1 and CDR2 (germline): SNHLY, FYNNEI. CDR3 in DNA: TGTGCCAGCAGTGAAGCCCGGGGACAGGCCGACGGGGCTTCACCCCTCCACTTT. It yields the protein CASSEARGQADGASPLHF.

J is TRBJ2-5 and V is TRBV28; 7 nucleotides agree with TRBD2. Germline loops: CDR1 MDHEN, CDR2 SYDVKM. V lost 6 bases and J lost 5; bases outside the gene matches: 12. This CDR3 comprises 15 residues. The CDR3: CASSLAARAGETQYF. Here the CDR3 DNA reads TGTGCCAGCAGCCTAGCGGCCAGGGCGGGCGAGACCCAGTACTTC. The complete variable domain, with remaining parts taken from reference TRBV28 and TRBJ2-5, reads DVKVTQSSRYLVKRTGEKVFLECVQDMDHENMFWYRQDPGLGLRLIYFSYDVKMKEKGDIPEGYSVSREKKERFSLILESASTNQTSMYLCASSLAARAGETQYFGPGTRLLVL.

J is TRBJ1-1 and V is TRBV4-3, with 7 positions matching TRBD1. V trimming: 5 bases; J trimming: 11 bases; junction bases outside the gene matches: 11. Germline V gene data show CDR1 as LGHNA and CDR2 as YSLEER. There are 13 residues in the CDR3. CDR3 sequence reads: CASSDRVGKGAFF. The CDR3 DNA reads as TGCGCCAGCAGCGACAGGGTTGGGAAGGGTGCTTTCTTT.

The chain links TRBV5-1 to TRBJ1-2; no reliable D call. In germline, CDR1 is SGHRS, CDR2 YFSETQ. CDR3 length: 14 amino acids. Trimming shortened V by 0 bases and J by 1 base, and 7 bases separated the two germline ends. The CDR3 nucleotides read TGCGCCAGCAGCTTGGGCCCAGATAACTATGGCTACACCTTC. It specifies CASSLGPDNYGYTF.

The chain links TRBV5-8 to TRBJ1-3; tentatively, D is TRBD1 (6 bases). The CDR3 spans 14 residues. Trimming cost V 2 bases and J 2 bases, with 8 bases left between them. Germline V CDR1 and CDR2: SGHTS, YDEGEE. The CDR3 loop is CASSLPGAGNTIYF. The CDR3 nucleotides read TGTGCCAGCAGCTTACCAGGGGCTGGAAACACCATATATTTT.

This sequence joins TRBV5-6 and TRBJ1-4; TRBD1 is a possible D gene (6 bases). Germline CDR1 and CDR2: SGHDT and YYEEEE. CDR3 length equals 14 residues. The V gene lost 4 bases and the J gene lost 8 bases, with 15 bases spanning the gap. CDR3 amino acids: CASSQDPRGEKLFF. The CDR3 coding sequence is TGTGCCAGCAGCCAGGACCCTAGGGGGGAAAAACTGTTTTTT. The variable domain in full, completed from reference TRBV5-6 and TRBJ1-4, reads DAGVTQSPTHLIKTRGQQVTLRCSPKSGHDTVSWYQQALGQGPQFIFQYYEEEERQRGNFPDRFSGHQFPNYSSELNVNALLLGDSALYLCASSQDPRGEKLFFGSGTQLSVL.

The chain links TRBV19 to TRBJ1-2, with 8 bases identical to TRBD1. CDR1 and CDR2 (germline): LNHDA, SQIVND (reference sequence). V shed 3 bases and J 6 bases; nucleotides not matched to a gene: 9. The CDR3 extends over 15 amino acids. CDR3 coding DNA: TGTGCCAGTAGTATGGACAGGGCCCTCCCTCATGGCTACACCTTC. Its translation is CASSMDRALPHGYTF.

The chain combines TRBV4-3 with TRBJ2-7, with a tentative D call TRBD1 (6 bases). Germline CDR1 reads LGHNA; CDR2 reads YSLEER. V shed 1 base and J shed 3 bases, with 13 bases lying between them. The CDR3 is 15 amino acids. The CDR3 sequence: CASSQGLQGYYEQYF. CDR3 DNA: TGCGCCAGCAGCCAAGGACTACAGGGTTACTACGAGCAGTACTTC.

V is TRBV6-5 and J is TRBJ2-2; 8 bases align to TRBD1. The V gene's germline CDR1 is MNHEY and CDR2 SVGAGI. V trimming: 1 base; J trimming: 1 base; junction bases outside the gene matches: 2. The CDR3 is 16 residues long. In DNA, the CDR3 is TGTGCCAGCAGTTACTGGGGGACAGGGAACACCGGGGAGCTGTTTTTT. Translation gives CASSYWGTGNTGELFF.

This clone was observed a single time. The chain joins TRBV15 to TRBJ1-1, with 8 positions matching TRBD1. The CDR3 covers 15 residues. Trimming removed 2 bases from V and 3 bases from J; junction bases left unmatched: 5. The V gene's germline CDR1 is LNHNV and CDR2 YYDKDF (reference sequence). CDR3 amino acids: CATSRNRGLDTEAFF. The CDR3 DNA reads TGTGCCACCAGCAGAAACAGGGGGTTAGACACTGAAGCTTTCTTT.

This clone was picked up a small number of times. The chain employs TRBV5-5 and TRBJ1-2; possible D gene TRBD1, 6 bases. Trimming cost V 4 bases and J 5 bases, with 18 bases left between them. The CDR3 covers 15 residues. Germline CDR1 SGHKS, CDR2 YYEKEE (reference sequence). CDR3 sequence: CASSPGQGNRYGYTF. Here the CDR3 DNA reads TGTGCCAGCAGCCCGGGACAAGGGAATCGTTATGGCTACACCTTC.

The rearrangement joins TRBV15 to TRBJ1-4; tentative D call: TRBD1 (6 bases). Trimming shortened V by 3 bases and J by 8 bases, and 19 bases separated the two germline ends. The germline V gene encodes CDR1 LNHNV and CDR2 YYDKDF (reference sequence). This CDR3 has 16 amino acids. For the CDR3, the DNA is TGTGCCACCAGCAGCCCCCGACAGGCGGCGAGGGAAAAACTGTTTTTT. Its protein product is CATSSPRQAAREKLFF.

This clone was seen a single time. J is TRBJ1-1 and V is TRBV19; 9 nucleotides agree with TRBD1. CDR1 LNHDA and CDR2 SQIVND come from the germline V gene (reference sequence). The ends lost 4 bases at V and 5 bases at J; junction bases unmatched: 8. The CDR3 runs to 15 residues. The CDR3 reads CASSKTGGMMTEAFF. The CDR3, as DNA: TGTGCCAGTAGTAAAACAGGGGGCATGATGACTGAAGCTTTCTTT. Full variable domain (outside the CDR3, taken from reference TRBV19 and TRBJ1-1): DGGITQSPKYLFRKEGQNVTLSCEQNLNHDAMYWYRQDPGQGLRLIYYSQIVNDFQKGDIAEGYSVSREKKESFPLTVTSAQKNPTAFYLCASSKTGGMMTEAFFGQGTRLTVV.

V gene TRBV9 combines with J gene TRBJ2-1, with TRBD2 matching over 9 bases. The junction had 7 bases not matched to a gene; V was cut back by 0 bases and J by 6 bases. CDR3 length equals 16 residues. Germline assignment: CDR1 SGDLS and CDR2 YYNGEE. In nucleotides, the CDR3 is TGTGCCAGCAGCGTAGCTAGCGGGGTGAATAGCAATGAGCAGTTCTTC. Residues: CASSVASGVNSNEQFF.

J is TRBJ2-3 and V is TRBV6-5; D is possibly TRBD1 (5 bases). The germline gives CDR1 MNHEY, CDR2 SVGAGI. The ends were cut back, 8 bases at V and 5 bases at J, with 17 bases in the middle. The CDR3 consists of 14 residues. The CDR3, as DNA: TGTGCCAGCCATTTTGGGGCTAGTAAAGATACGCAGTATTTT. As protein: CASHFGASKDTQYF.

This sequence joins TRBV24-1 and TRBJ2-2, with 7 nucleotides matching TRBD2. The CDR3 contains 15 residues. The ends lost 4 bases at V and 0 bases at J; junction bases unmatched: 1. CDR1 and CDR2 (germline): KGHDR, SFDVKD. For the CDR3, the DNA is TGTGCCACCAGTGAGGGAGGGGCGAACACCGGGGAGCTGTTTTTT. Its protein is CATSEGGANTGELFF.

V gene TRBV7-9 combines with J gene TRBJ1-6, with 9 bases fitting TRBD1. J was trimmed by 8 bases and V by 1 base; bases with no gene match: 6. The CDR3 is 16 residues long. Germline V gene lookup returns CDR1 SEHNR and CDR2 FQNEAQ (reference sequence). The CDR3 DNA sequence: TGTGCCAGCAGCTTAGACAGGGGGCGCGAATATTCACCCCTCCACTTT. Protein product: CASSLDRGREYSPLHF.

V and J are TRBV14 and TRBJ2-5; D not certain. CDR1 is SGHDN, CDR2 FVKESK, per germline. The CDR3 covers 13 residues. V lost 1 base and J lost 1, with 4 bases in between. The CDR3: CASSQGLQETQYF. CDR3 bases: TGTGCCAGCAGCCAAGGACTCCAAGAGACCCAGTACTTC.